The clone carrying this TCR beta chain was observed a few times. Its antigen remains unidentified. The data stem from a study of beta chain features in type 1 diabetes. General study findings and limits: Moderately but significantly shorter TCRB CDR3s were found in Type 1 diabetes patients in all four CD4+ subsets. Shorter templates might be favored by PCR, and equally so in patients and in controls. Diminished insertions and augmented deletions at VDJ junctions characterized type 1 diabetes patients.

V was shortened by 4 bases and J by 8 bases, with 12 bases between the two germline ends. Per the germline V gene, CDR1 is SGHRS and CDR2 is YFSETQ. The CDR3 spans 12 residues. The investigators reverse transcribed all of the isolated RNA, so they sequenced expressed TCRB transcripts. Some clones are missing from TCRdb's copy, which holds only in-frame ones; the method was immunoSEQ multiplex PCR. Seen here are roughly 180,000 clones, less than 9.5% observed once, and the top ten hold around 0.94%. One heparinised blood draw averaging about 116 mL was given by each donor. CD4+ naive, central memory, regulatory and stem cell-like memory cells were sorted via CD45RO/CCR7/CD25/CD127/CD95/CD27.

This clonotype was sampled from a woman aged 40 to 55 with type 1 diabetes. Sequenced material: central memory CD4+ T cells from blood. The chain employs TRBV5-1 and TRBJ1-1; perhaps TRBD1 as D (5 bases). The CDR3 loop reads CASSQAGEEAFF. The CDR3 nucleotides are TGCGCCAGCAGCCAGGCGGGGGAGGAAGCTTTCTTT.